Following are 11 T cell receptor beta chains from one sample sequenced in a study of OX40 agonist ivuxolimab in advanced cancers. TCRdb's copy holds only in-frame clones and misses some; the assay was immunoSEQ multiplex PCR. The table lists nearly 110,000 clones, about 91% of them singletons. Material: CD4+ or CD8+ T cells sorted from blood, obtained in a trial of the OX40 agonist ivuxolimab. Source of these receptors: an adult with an advanced solid tumor such as melanoma, head and neck, liver or kidney cancer.

The chain has TRBV14 and TRBJ1-2; D is unresolved. Germline CDR1 reads SGHDN; CDR2 reads FVKESK. CDR3 length: 14 residues. The V gene lost 4 bases and the J gene lost 5 bases, with 14 bases spanning the gap. CDR3 nucleotides: TGTGCCAGCAGCCCCCCCTCGGGTGGGTATGGCTACACCTTC. This translates into CASSPPSGGYGYTF.

This chain links TRBV29-1 with TRBJ1-2; TRBD1 is a possible D gene (6 bases). Trimming took off 3 bases at V and 0 bases at J, with 11 bases between the two ends. The CDR3 consists of 14 residues. Germline V CDR1 and CDR2: SQVTM, ANQGSEA. The CDR3 DNA is TGCAGCGTTGACCGGACAGTTTCTAACTATGGCTACACCTTC. It yields the protein CSVDRTVSNYGYTF. Full variable domain (remainder filled in from reference TRBV29-1 and TRBJ1-2): SAVISQKPSRDICQRGTSLTIQCQVDSQVTMMFWYRQQPGQSLTLIATANQGSEATYESGFVIDKFPISRPNLTFSTLTVSNMSPEDSSIYLCSVDRTVSNYGYTFGSGTRLTVV.

In its sample, this clone was seen once. This sequence joins TRBV27 and TRBJ2-7; 7 nucleotides agree with TRBD2. CDR1 MNHEY and CDR2 SMNVEV come from the germline V gene (reference sequence). V trimming: 6 bases; J trimming: 7 bases; junction bases outside the gene matches: 15. This CDR3 has 15 amino acids. The CDR3 coding sequence is TGTGCCAGCAGACTAGCGAACCGGGGATTGGGTGAGCAGTACTTC. Translation gives CASRLANRGLGEQYF.

This chain uses TRBV7-2 with TRBJ1-2; no firm D call. With 5 bases removed from V and 8 bases from J, the gap between germline ends came to 18 bases. The CDR3 has 14 residues. CDR1 and CDR2 from the germline V gene are SGHTA and FQGNSA. The CDR3 bases are TGTGCCAGCAGCACCGGACTGGGGTTGGGGGGCTACACCTTC. The encoded protein is CASSTGLGLGGYTF.

V is TRBV10-3 and J is TRBJ2-4; 8 positions match TRBD2. V lost 5 bases, J lost 2 bases, and 11 bases stayed unmatched. The CDR3 consists of 17 residues. Per germline, CDR1 ENHRY and CDR2 SYGVKD. The CDR3 is CAISYRAGDTSKNIQYF. In DNA form, the CDR3 reads TGTGCCATCAGTTACCGAGCGGGAGACACTTCCAAAAACATTCAGTACTTC.

CDR3 coding DNA: TGCGCCAGCAGCACTTCAGGACTTTCCTACGAGCAGTACTTC. Translated: CASSTSGLSYEQYF. The chain employs TRBV5-1 and TRBJ2-7; possible D gene TRBD2, 5 bases. Germline V gives CDR1 SGHRS, CDR2 YFSETQ. Deletions cut 4 bases from V and 1 base from J, with 12 bases between. The CDR3 extends over 14 amino acids.

The CDR3 DNA follows: TGTGCCAGCTCACCCTTCGACCGGGCTCCAGATACGCAGTATTTT. Residues: CASSPFDRAPDTQYF. This chain connects TRBV18 to TRBJ2-3, with D hard to call. Germline V CDR1 and CDR2: KGHSH, LQKENI. The V end lost 3 bases, the J end lost 4 bases, and 14 bases lay between the germline ends. CDR3 length: 15 residues.

The chain links TRBV11-2 to TRBJ2-7; TRBD1 matches 9 bases. Germline loops: CDR1 SGHAT, CDR2 FQNNGV. The CDR3 covers 16 residues. With V trimmed by 4 bases and J by 6 bases, 13 bases remained unmatched. The CDR3: CASSYTVTTGGSEQYF. DNA for the CDR3: TGTGCCAGCAGCTACACAGTTACGACAGGGGGATCCGAGCAGTACTTC. The full variable domain, rest sourced from reference TRBV11-2 and TRBJ2-7, is EAGVAQSPRYKIIEKRQSVAFWCNPISGHATLYWYQQILGQGPKLLIQFQNNGVVDDSQLPKDRFSAERLKGVDSTLKIQPAKLEDSAVYLCASSYTVTTGGSEQYFGPGTRLTVT.

The chain uses TRBV29-1 and TRBJ2-7; D not resolved. There are 13 residues in the CDR3. Between the trimmed V and J ends, which lost 6 bases and 2 bases, there was a span of 14 bases. Germline values: CDR1 SQVTM, CDR2 ANQGSEA. This CDR3 reads CSVLPSHTYEQYF. As DNA, the CDR3 is TGCAGCGTCCTTCCCTCCCATACCTACGAGCAGTACTTC.

The chain links TRBV5-1 to TRBJ2-1; 8 bases are a match to TRBD2. Germline V lookup: CDR1 SGHRS, CDR2 YFSETQ. This CDR3 is 15 amino acids long. Trimming cost V 3 bases and J 8 bases; bases outside gene matches: 10. The CDR3 reads CASSYSGTDVDEQFF. DNA for the CDR3: TGCGCCAGCAGCTATAGCGGGACGGACGTAGATGAGCAGTTCTTC.

The chain recombines TRBV6-5 with TRBJ2-5; no clear D gene. The J call is doubtful: the DNA matches TRBJ2-7 better. CDR3 length: 11 residues. CDR1 MNHEY and CDR2 SVGAGI come from the germline V gene. The CDR3 loop is CASSNLDEQYF. The CDR3 nucleotides read TGTGCCAGCAGTAATCTCGACGAGCAGTACTTC.